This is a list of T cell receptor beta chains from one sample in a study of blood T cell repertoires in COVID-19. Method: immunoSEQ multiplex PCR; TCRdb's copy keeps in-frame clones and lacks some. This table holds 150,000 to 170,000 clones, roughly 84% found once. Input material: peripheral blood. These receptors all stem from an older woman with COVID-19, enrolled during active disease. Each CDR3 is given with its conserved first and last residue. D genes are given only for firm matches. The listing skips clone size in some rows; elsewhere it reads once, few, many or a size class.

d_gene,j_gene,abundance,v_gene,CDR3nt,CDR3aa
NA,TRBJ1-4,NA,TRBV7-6,TGTGCCAGCAGCCTCTCCTCCAGTGGAGATGAAAAACTGTTTTTT,CASSLSSSGDEKLFF
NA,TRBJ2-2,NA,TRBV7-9,TGTGCCAGCAGCTTAGTGGGACACAACGGGGAGCTGTTTTTT,CASSLVGHNGELFF
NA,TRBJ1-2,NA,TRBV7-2,TGTGCCAGCAGCTCCCTGCCGGGGGGCCATGGCTACACCTTC,CASSSLPGGHGYTF
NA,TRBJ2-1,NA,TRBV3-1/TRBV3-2,TGTGCCAGCAGCCAAGATGGCGGGACCTACAATGAGCAGTTCTTC,CASSQDGGTYNEQFF
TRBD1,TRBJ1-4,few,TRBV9,TGTGCCAGCAGCGTCCAGGGGGGACGGGAAAAACTGTTTTTT,CASSVQGGREKLFF
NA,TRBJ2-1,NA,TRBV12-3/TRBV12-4,TGTGCCAGCAGTTTGGACAGCTACAATGAGCAGTTCTTC,CASSLDSYNEQFF
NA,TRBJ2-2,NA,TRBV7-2,TGTGCCAGCAGTCTACTAGCGAACACCGGGGAGCTGTTTTTT,CASSLLANTGELFF
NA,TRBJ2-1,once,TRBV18,TGTGCCAGCTCACCGGGGCAAGTGGGGTTGGGTGAGCAGTTCTTC,CASSPGQVGLGEQFF
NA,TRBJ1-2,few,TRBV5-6,TGTGCCAGCACTAGACAGGATTACTATGGCTACACCTTC,CASTRQDYYGYTF
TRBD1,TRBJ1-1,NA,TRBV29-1,TGCAGCGTTAGACAGGGGCCTAACACTGAAGCTTTCTTT,CSVRQGPNTEAFF
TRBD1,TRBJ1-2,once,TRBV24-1,TGTGCCACCAGTGACCCCGGACAGGACCGGGGCTACACCTTC,CATSDPGQDRGYTF
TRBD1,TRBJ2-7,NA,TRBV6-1,TGTGCCAGCAGTGACCGGGACAGGGATATCTACGAGCAGTACTTC,CASSDRDRDIYEQYF
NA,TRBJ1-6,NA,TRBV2,TGTGCCAGCAGTGGTGGCGGCATAAGTAATTCACCCCTCCACTTT,CASSGGGISNSPLHF
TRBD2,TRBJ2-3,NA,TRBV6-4,TGTGCCAGCAGCCGTCTAGCGGGGGGCGGTACAGATACGCAGTATTTT,CASSRLAGGGTDTQYF
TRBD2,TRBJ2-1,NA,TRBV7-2,TGTGCCAGCAGCGAGACCAATAGCGGGAGAATCAACAATGAGCAGTTCTTC,CASSETNSGRINNEQFF
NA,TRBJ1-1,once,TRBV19,TGTGCCAGTAACGAGGGCCCCAACACTGAAGCTTTCTTT,CASNEGPNTEAFF
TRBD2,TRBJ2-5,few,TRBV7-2,TGTGCCAGCAGCACCAGGGTAGCGGGGGAAGAGACCCAGTACTTC,CASSTRVAGEETQYF
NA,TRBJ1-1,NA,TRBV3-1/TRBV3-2,TGTGCCAGCAGCCGAGCAGGTGGAATCACTGAAGCTTTCTTT,CASSRAGGITEAFF
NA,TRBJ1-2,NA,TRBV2,TGTGCCAGCAGTCCCGAGACTTACTATGGCTACACCTTC,CASSPETYYGYTF
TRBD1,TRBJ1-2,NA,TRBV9,TGTGCCAGCAGGGACAGGGGTCGGGGCGGCTACACCTTC,CASRDRGRGGYTF
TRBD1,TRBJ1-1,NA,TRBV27,TGTGCCAGCACTGACAGGGGGACTGAAGCTTTCTTT,CASTDRGTEAFF
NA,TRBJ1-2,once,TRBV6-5,TGTGCCAGCAGTTCCCTCTATGGCTACACCTTC,CASSSLYGYTF
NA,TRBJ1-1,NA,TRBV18,TGTGCCAGCTCACCCCCTGCTAGTGAAGCTTTCTTT,CASSPPASEAFF
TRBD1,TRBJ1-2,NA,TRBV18,TGTGCCAGCTCAAACCGACAGGGAGCTCACTATGGCTACACCTTC,CASSNRQGAHYGYTF
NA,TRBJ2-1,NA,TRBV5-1,TGCGCCAGCAGGGAGTACGACAATGAGCAGTTCTTC,CASREYDNEQFF
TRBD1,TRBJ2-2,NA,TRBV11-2,TGTGCCAGCAGCTTAGGACAGGGGGCCGGGGAGCTGTTTTTT,CASSLGQGAGELFF
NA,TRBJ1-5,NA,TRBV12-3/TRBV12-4,TGTGCCAGCAGTTATACAGGGAATCAGCCCCAGCATTTT,CASSYTGNQPQHF
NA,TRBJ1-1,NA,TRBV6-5,TGTGCCAGCAGTTACTCGGACATTACTGAAGCTTTCTTT,CASSYSDITEAFF